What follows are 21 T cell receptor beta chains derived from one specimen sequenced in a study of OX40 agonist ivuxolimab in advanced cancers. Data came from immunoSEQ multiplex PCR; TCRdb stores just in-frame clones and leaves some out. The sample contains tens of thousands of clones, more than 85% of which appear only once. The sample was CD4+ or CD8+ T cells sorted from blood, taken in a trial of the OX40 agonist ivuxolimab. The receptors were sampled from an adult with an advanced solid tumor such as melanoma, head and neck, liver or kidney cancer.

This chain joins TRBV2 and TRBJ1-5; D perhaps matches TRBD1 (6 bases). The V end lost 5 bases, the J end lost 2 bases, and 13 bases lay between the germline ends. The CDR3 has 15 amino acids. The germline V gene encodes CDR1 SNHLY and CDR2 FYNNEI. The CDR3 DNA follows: TGTGCCAGCAGTACAGGGATCCGAGGCAATCAGCCCCAGCATTTT. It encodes CASSTGIRGNQPQHF.

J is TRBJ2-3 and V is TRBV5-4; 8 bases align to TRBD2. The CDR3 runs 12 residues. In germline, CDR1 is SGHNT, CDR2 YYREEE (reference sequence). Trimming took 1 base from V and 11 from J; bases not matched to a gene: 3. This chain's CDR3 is CASSLSGSKQYF. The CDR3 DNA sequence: TGTGCCAGCAGCTTGAGCGGGAGCAAGCAGTATTTT.

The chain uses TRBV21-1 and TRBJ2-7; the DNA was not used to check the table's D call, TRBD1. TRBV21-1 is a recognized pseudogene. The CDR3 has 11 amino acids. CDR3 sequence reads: CASHLQSEQYF. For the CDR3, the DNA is TGTGCCAGCCATCTACAGTCAGAGCAGTACTTC.

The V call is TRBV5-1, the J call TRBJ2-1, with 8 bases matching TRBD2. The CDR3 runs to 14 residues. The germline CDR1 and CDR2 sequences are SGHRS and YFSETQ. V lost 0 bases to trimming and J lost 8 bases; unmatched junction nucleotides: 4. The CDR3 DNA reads TGCGCCAGCAGCTTGGTAGTAGCGGGATATGAGCAGTTCTTC. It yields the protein CASSLVVAGYEQFF.

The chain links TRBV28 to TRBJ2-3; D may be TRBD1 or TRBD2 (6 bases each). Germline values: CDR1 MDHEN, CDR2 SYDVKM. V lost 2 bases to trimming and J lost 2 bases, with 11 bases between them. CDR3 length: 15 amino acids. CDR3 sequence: CASSLRGLNTDTQYF. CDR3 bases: TGTGCCAGCAGTTTACGGGGGCTCAACACAGATACGCAGTATTTT.

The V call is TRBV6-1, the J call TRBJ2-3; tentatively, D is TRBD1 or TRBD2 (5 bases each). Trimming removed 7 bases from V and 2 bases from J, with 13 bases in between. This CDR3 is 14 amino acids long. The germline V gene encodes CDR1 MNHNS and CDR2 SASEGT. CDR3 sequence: CASTPRGSTDTQYF. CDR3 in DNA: TGTGCCAGCACCCCTCGGGGCTCCACAGATACGCAGTATTTT.

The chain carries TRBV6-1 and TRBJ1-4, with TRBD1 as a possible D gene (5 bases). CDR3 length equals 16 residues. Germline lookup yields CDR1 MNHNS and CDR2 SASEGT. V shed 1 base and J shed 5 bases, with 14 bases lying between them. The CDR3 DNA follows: TGTGCCAGCAGTGAAGGTTGGCAGGGAAGGAATGAAAAACTGTTTTTT. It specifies CASSEGWQGRNEKLFF.

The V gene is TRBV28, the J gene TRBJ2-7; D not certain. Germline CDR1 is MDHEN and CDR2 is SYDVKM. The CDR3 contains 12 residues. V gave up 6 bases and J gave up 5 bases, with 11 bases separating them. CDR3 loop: CASRGSTHEQYF. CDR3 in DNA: TGTGCCAGCAGGGGTAGCACCCACGAGCAGTACTTC.

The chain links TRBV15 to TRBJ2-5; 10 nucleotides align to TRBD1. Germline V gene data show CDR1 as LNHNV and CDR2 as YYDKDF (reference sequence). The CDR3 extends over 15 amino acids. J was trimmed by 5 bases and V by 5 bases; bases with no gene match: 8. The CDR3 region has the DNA TGTGCCACCAGCGGACGACAGGGGGCGGGGGAGACCCAGTACTTC. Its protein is CATSGRQGAGETQYF.

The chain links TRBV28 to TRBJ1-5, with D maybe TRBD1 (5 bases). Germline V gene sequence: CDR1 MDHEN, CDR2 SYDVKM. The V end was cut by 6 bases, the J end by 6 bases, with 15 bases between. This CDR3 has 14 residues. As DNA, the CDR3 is TGTGCCAGCAGGTCTCAGGGCGTAGGTCAGCCCCAGCATTTT. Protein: CASRSQGVGQPQHF.

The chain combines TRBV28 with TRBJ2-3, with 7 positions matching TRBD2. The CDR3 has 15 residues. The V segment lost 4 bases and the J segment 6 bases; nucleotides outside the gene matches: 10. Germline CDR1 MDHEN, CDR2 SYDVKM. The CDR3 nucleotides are TGTGCCAGCAGTTCTGGAGGGGCGGGAGTGGATACGCAGTATTTT. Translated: CASSSGGAGVDTQYF.

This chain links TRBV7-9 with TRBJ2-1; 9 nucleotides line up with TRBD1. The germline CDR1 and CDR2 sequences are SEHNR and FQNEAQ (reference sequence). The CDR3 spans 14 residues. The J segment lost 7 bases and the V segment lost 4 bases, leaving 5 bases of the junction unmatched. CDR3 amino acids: CASSYRDRENEQFF. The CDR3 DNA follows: TGTGCCAGCAGCTACAGGGACAGGGAGAATGAGCAGTTCTTC.

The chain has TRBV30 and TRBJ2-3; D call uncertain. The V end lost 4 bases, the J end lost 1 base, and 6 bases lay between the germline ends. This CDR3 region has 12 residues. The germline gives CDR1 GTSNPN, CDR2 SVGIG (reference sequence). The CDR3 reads CAWNGGTDTQYF. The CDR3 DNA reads TGTGCCTGGAATGGGGGCACAGATACGCAGTATTTT.

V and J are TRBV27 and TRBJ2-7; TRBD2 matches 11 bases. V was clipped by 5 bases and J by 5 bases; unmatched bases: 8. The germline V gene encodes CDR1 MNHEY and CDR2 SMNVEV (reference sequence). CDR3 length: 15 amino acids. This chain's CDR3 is CASSTPLAGVNEQYF. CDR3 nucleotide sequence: TGTGCCAGCAGTACCCCACTAGCGGGAGTCAACGAGCAGTACTTC.

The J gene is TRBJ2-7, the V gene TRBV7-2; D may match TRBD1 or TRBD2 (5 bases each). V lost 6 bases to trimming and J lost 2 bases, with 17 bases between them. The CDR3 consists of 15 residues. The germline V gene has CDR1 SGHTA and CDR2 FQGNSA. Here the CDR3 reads CASSLAQGKAYEQYF. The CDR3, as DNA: TGTGCCAGCAGTCTAGCCCAGGGAAAGGCCTACGAGCAGTACTTC.

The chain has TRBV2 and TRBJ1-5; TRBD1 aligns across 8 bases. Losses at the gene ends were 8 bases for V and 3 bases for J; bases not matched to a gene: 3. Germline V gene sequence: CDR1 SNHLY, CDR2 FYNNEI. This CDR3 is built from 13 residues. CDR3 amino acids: CASSTGVNQPQHF. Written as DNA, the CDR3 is TGTGCCAGCTCGACAGGGGTCAATCAGCCCCAGCATTTT.

The DNA of the CDR3 is TGTGCTAGTGGTTTGGACGGGACTAGCGGGACCTTTCTCGAGCAGTACTTC. It is translated as CASGLDGTSGTFLEQYF. This chain links TRBV12-5 with TRBJ2-7, with 13 bases lining up with TRBD2. Trimming cost V 1 base and J 6 bases; bases outside gene matches: 9. Germline V gene lookup returns CDR1 LGHNT and CDR2 FRNRAP. The CDR3 loop spans 17 amino acids.

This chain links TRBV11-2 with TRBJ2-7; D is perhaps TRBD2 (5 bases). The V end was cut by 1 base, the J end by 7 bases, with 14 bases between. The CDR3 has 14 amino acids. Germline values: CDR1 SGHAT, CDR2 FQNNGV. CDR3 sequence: CASSLVGTTGEQYF. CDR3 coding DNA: TGTGCCAGCAGCTTAGTAGGTACTACGGGAGAGCAGTACTTC.

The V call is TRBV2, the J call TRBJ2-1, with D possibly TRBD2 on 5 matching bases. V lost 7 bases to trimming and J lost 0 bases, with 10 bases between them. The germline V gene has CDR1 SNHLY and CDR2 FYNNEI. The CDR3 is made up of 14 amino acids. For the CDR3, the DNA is TGTGCCAGCACCCAGCGGAGCTCCTACAATGAGCAGTTCTTC. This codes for CASTQRSSYNEQFF.

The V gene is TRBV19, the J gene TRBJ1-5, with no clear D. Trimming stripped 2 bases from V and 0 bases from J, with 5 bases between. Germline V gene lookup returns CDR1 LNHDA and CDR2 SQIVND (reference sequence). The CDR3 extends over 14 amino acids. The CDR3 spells CASSIRDSNQPQHF. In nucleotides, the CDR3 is TGTGCCAGTAGTATACGGGATAGCAATCAGCCCCAGCATTTT. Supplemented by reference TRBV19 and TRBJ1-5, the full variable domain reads DGGITQSPKYLFRKEGQNVTLSCEQNLNHDAMYWYRQDPGQGLRLIYYSQIVNDFQKGDIAEGYSVSREKKESFPLTVTSAQKNPTAFYLCASSIRDSNQPQHFGDGTRLSIL.

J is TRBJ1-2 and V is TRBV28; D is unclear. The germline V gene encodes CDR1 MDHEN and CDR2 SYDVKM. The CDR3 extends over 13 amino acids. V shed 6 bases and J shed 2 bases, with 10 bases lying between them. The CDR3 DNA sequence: TGTGCCAGCAGACCGACACAGAACTATGGCTACACCTTC. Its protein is CASRPTQNYGYTF.